The 20 T cell receptor beta chains in this list originate from one sample, sequenced in a study of regulatory T cells in long-lasting Graves disease. Time point specified: persistent/refractory GD, antithyroid drugs over 5 years with positive TRAb. Scientists built the TCR library using RNA that was extracted from PBMCs. With iRepertoire HTBI primers and Arm-PCR of CDR3 regions, TCR beta libraries were built. TCRdb independently ran MiXCR on the multiplex PCR reads; one entry per CDR3 protein. The table lists 400,000 to 500,000 distinct CDR3 sequences, 20% to 25% of them singletons. The sequences come from peripheral blood mononuclear cells (PBMCs), collected when the disease was refractory, from a patient treated with antithyroid drugs. The source is a female donor with Graves disease.

This clonotype was seen many times. V is TRBV29-1 and J is TRBJ1-2; TRBD1 aligns across 7 bases. V gave up 4 bases and J gave up 0 bases; unmatched junction bases: 14. Per germline, CDR1 SQVTM and CDR2 ANQGSEA. The CDR3 is 17 residues long. CDR3 amino acids: CSVGPTFRDSSNYGYTF. The CDR3 coding sequence is TGCAGCGTTGGCCCGACTTTTCGGGACAGCTCTAACTATGGCTACACCTTC.

This clonotype was detected a few times. The chain joins TRBV20-1 to TRBJ1-2; D unclear. CDR3 length equals 11 residues. The V and J ends lost 1 base and 7 bases respectively, with 7 bases between them. The germline CDR1 and CDR2 sequences are DFQATT and SNEGSKA (reference sequence). In DNA, the CDR3 is TGCAGTGCTAGAGCTGAGGTTGGCTACACCTTC. The encoded protein is CSARAEVGYTF.

The chain employs TRBV9 and TRBJ2-7, with TRBD1 as a possible D gene (6 bases). The V gene lost 0 bases and the J gene lost 7 bases, with 11 bases spanning the gap. The CDR3 has 13 residues. CDR1 is SGDLS, CDR2 YYNGEE, per germline. DNA for the CDR3: TGTGCCAGCAGCGTAGTGGTAGGGGGAGAGCAGTACTTC. Translating it yields CASSVVVGGEQYF.

This clonotype was observed a handful of times. The rearrangement joins TRBV5-4 to TRBJ2-7; the D gene is possibly TRBD2 (6 bases). V was pared by 1 base and J by 4 bases, with 15 bases between. CDR1 is SGHNT and CDR2 is YYREEE in the germline V gene (reference sequence). The CDR3 consists of 15 residues. The CDR3 sequence: CASSLSRGGKYEQYF. The CDR3 DNA reads TGTGCCAGCAGCTTGTCCAGAGGAGGGAAGTACGAGCAGTACTTC.

The gene calls are TRBV11-2 and TRBJ2-7; a possible D gene is TRBD1 (5 bases). The CDR3 loop spans 15 amino acids. V was pared by 0 bases and J by 2 bases, with 11 bases between. Germline V lookup: CDR1 SGHAT, CDR2 FQNNGV. CDR3: CASSLDRPGTYEQYF. CDR3 DNA sequence: TGTGCCAGCAGCTTAGATAGGCCAGGGACCTACGAGCAGTACTTC.

This clonotype has a handful of counts. This sequence joins TRBV10-3 and TRBJ1-1, with 7 bases matching TRBD1. Germline V gene sequence: CDR1 ENHRY, CDR2 SYGVKD. The CDR3 runs to 15 residues. Trimming cost V 3 bases and J 1 base; bases outside gene matches: 5. The CDR3 nucleotides are TGTGCCATCAGTGAAGGGGGCACGCAGAACACTGAAGCTTTCTTT. Encoded protein: CAISEGGTQNTEAFF.

This clonotype was counted many times. The gene calls are TRBV10-3 and TRBJ1-2, with D uncertain. The CDR3 is 14 residues long. Germline CDR1 reads ENHRY; CDR2 reads SYGVKD. Trimming took off 3 bases at V and 4 bases at J, with 12 bases between the two ends. This chain's CDR3 is CAISESPGRYGYTF. CDR3 nucleotides: TGTGCCATCAGTGAATCCCCCGGTCGCTATGGCTACACCTTC.

This clonotype was seen many times. The V and J genes are TRBV7-2 and TRBJ1-4, with 7 bases matching TRBD1. The germline CDR1 and CDR2 sequences are SGHTA and FQGNSA. With 1 base clipped from V and 6 bases from J, the junction kept 8 bases outside the gene matches. The CDR3 consists of 16 residues. The chain's CDR3 is CASSLEVGTVYEKLFF. The CDR3, as DNA: TGTGCCAGCAGCTTAGAGGTCGGGACAGTTTATGAAAAACTGTTTTTT.

This clonotype appeared a few times. The chain carries TRBV9 and TRBJ1-4; D is possibly TRBD1 (6 bases). This CDR3 contains 14 residues. Germline lookup yields CDR1 SGDLS and CDR2 YYNGEE. V lost 3 bases and J lost 8, with 14 bases in between. The CDR3 spells CASSAAGVREKLFF. For the CDR3, the DNA is TGTGCCAGCAGCGCTGCAGGGGTTCGGGAAAAACTGTTTTTT.

This chain links TRBV20-1 with TRBJ2-7, with D unresolved. CDR1 and CDR2 (germline): DFQATT, SNEGSKA (reference sequence). CDR3 size: 15 residues. V gave up 0 bases and J gave up 2 bases, with 14 bases separating them. This CDR3 reads CSARDPGPWAYEQYF. The CDR3 coding sequence is TGCAGTGCTAGAGATCCAGGTCCCTGGGCCTACGAGCAGTACTTC.

This clonotype was seen only a few times. The CDR3 DNA is TGTGCCAGCAGCTTAGGAGGGGCAGGGGGGGGAGGCTACACCTTC. Encoded protein: CASSLGGAGGGGYTF. The rearrangement links TRBV7-2 to TRBJ1-2; 7 bases fit TRBD1. The germline V gene encodes CDR1 SGHTA and CDR2 FQGNSA. This CDR3 comprises 15 residues. Unmatched junction bases numbered 10, after V lost 1 base and J lost 8 bases.

This clonotype was recorded a few times. The V and J genes are TRBV27 and TRBJ1-5, with unresolved D. Trimming shortened V by 1 base and J by 0 bases, and 7 bases separated the two germline ends. Germline loops: CDR1 MNHEY, CDR2 SMNVEV (reference sequence). This CDR3 contains 15 residues. The CDR3 DNA is TGTGCCAGCAGTTTATATAGGGATAGCAATCAGCCCCAGCATTTT. Amino acids: CASSLYRDSNQPQHF.

This clonotype was seen ten or more times. The chain uses TRBV6-1 and TRBJ2-7, with D possibly TRBD1 on 5 matching bases. Germline CDR1 and CDR2: MNHNS and SASEGT. CDR3 length equals 14 residues. V lost 3 bases, J lost 2 bases, and 11 bases lay in between. The chain's CDR3 is CASSESGSPYEQYF. CDR3 bases: TGTGCCAGCAGTGAGTCAGGGTCACCCTACGAGCAGTACTTC.

The sample holds a few counts of this clonotype. The CDR3 loop is CASSLWTDSDTEAFF. In DNA, the CDR3 is TGCGCCAGCAGCTTGTGGACCGACAGCGACACTGAAGCTTTCTTT. The rearrangement links TRBV5-1 to TRBJ1-1; a possible D gene is TRBD1 (5 bases). Germline CDR1 is SGHRS and CDR2 is YFSETQ. Between the trimmed V and J ends, which lost 1 base and 3 bases, there was a span of 13 bases. This CDR3 has 15 residues.

The table lists this clonotype with many counts. This chain links TRBV6-1 with TRBJ1-4; 11 bases map to TRBD1. The CDR3 spans 16 residues. Germline V lookup: CDR1 MNHNS, CDR2 SASEGT. V dropped 5 bases and J dropped 7; count of bases not matched to a gene: 9. CDR3 amino acids: CASSLIPGTGGEKLFF. CDR3 nucleotides: TGTGCCAGCAGTCTCATTCCCGGGACAGGGGGTGAAAAACTGTTTTTT.

This clonotype was detected ten times or more. The V gene is TRBV5-1, the J gene TRBJ2-2; D gene ambiguous. V was cut by 0 bases and J by 0 bases, with 3 bases left in between. The CDR3 consists of 14 residues. The germline gives CDR1 SGHRS, CDR2 YFSETQ. Here the CDR3 DNA reads TGCGCCAGCAGCTTGGACCCGAACACCGGGGAGCTGTTTTTT. This sequence encodes CASSLDPNTGELFF. Filled out from reference TRBV5-1 and TRBJ2-2, the complete variable domain reads KAGVTQTPRYLIKTRGQQVTLSCSPISGHRSVSWYQQTPGQGLQFLFEYFSETQRNKGNFPGRFSGRQFSNSRSEMNVSTLELGDSALYLCASSLDPNTGELFFGEGSRLTVL.

The rearrangement uses TRBV20-1 and TRBJ2-2, with no clear D. Germline CDR1 is DFQATT and CDR2 is SNEGSKA (reference sequence). V shed 0 bases and J shed 0 bases, with 11 bases lying between them. The CDR3 loop spans 16 amino acids. The CDR3 here is CSARDPKAANTGELFF. CDR3 in DNA: TGCAGTGCTAGAGATCCCAAGGCAGCGAACACCGGGGAGCTGTTTTTT.

This clonotype appeared once. The chain is built from TRBV20-1 and TRBJ2-2; 8 bases map to TRBD2. Per germline, CDR1 DFQATT and CDR2 SNEGSKA (reference sequence). V shed 5 bases and J 5 bases; nucleotides not matched to a gene: 7. The CDR3 contains 14 residues. CDR3 nucleotide sequence: TGCAGTGCTTCCCATTCGGGGGGGACCGGGGAGCTGTTTTTT. This sequence encodes CSASHSGGTGELFF.

This clonotype was counted ten times or more. The J gene is TRBJ1-5, the V gene TRBV28; tentatively, D is TRBD1 (5 bases). Between the trimmed V and J ends, which lost 5 bases and 3 bases, there was a span of 8 bases. CDR1 and CDR2 from the germline V gene are MDHEN and SYDVKM. CDR3 length: 13 residues. The CDR3 DNA follows: TGTGCCAGCAGTGAGGGGTACAATCAGCCCCAGCATTTT. Protein: CASSEGYNQPQHF.

The gene calls are TRBV9 and TRBJ1-6, with D unclear. There are 15 residues in the CDR3. Per the germline V gene, CDR1 is SGDLS and CDR2 is YYNGEE. The ends were cut back, 4 bases at V and 0 bases at J, with 8 bases in the middle. CDR3 in amino acids: CASSLLPSYNSPLHF. CDR3 sequence (DNA): TGTGCCAGCAGCCTTCTCCCCTCCTATAATTCACCCCTCCACTTT.